Below are 2 T cell receptor beta chains sequenced from a single sample in a study of neurological immune-mediated disorders. TCRdb called the 5' RACE reads again in MiXCR, with one record for every CDR3 protein. The top ten clones hold roughly 1.3% of a sample with about 120,000 distinct CDR3 sequences, roughly 3.4% of them seen once. Sequences were obtained from PBMCs. Receptor source: a woman in her 30s with multiple sclerosis.

V is TRBV5-1 and J is TRBJ2-3, with D tentatively TRBD1 (5 bases). The germline gives CDR1 SGHRS, CDR2 YFSETQ. The CDR3 contains 14 residues. Trimming stripped 3 bases from V and 3 bases from J, with 11 bases between. Written as DNA, the CDR3 is TGCGCCAGCAGCTCTGACAGAAATACAGATACGCAGTATTTT. Residues: CASSSDRNTDTQYF.

This clonotype was seen many times. The chain links TRBV29-1 to TRBJ2-5; possibly TRBD1 for D (6 bases). Germline V gene data show CDR1 as SQVTM and CDR2 as ANQGSEA. The CDR3 is 12 amino acids. The V end lost 5 bases, the J end lost 1 base, and 8 bases lay between the germline ends. This chain's CDR3 is CSVKTGQETQYF. CDR3 DNA sequence: TGCAGCGTTAAGACAGGCCAAGAGACCCAGTACTTC.